These 27 T cell receptor beta chains came from one sample sequenced in a study of shared clonotypes between healthy human individuals. The protocol was immunoSEQ multiplex PCR, while the TCRdb copy is restricted to in-frame clones and leaves out a portion. The sample shows almost 700,000 clones, just over 90% of them seen only once. It was CD45RO-negative cells, positively selected for CCR7, that made up naive CD8 cells, with terminally differentiated effector memory CD45RA+ cells excluded. The sample consisted of naive CD8+ T cells sorted from blood. These receptors came from a man aged 25-45 years in good health.

The chain combines TRBV7-9 with TRBJ2-2; D remains ambiguous. V was cut by 4 bases and J by 0 bases, with 12 bases left in between. Germline-derived CDR1 and CDR2 are SEHNR and FQNEAQ (reference sequence). The CDR3 is made up of 16 amino acids. The CDR3 DNA reads TGTGCCAGCAGCTCACATCGGGTAACGAACACCGGGGAGCTGTTTTTT. This codes for CASSSHRVTNTGELFF.

The chain links TRBV7-6 to TRBJ2-3; 9 nucleotides align to TRBD2. In germline, CDR1 is SGHVS, CDR2 FNYEAQ. CDR3 length: 17 residues. The trim removed 3 bases at V and 3 bases at J, leaving 10 bases unmatched. The CDR3 reads CASSFPLSGSSTDTQYF. CDR3 coding DNA: TGTGCCAGCAGCTTCCCCCTTAGCGGGAGCTCGACAGATACGCAGTATTTT.

The V gene is TRBV5-6, the J gene TRBJ1-5; D gene ambiguous. The germline gives CDR1 SGHDT, CDR2 YYEEEE. Trimming cost V 0 bases and J 0 bases, with 7 bases left between them. The CDR3 totals 15 residues. The CDR3 bases are TGTGCCAGCAGCTTGGTATCCGATAGCAATCAGCCCCAGCATTTT. The encoded protein is CASSLVSDSNQPQHF.

This clone has only one observation. The V call is TRBV10-3, the J call TRBJ2-1; 13 nucleotides agree with TRBD2. The germline V gene encodes CDR1 ENHRY and CDR2 SYGVKD. The V and J ends lost 6 bases and 4 bases, in that order; junction bases with no gene match: 12. This CDR3 comprises 18 residues. Here the CDR3 DNA reads TGTGCCATCAGAGTCGGACTAGCGGGAGCTATGGGTTACAATGAGCAGTTCTTC. It specifies CAIRVGLAGAMGYNEQFF.

The gene calls are TRBV7-6 and TRBJ1-5; D may be TRBD1 (5 bases). The V end was cut by 0 bases, the J end by 6 bases, with 12 bases between. This CDR3 comprises 15 residues. Germline loops: CDR1 SGHVS, CDR2 FNYEAQ. DNA for the CDR3: TGTGCCAGCAGCTTAGCGGCGGGGGGAAGTCAGCCCCAGCATTTT. Residues: CASSLAAGGSQPQHF.

This chain joins TRBV27 and TRBJ2-7; 9 bases map to TRBD1. The V and J ends lost 4 bases and 4 bases, in that order; junction bases with no gene match: 8. Germline V gives CDR1 MNHEY, CDR2 SMNVEV (reference sequence). The CDR3 contains 15 residues. CDR3 coding DNA: TGTGCCAGCAGTTACCCGGGACAGGGAATATACGAGCAGTACTTC. Its translation is CASSYPGQGIYEQYF.

V is TRBV5-4 and J is TRBJ2-1; 12 bases agree with TRBD2. This CDR3 is built from 16 residues. Trimming cost V 2 bases and J 5 bases; bases outside gene matches: 5. Germline assignment: CDR1 SGHNT and CDR2 YYREEE (reference sequence). The CDR3 reads CASSFRTSGKNNEQFF. The DNA of the CDR3 is TGTGCCAGCAGCTTTCGGACTAGCGGGAAGAACAATGAGCAGTTCTTC. Full variable domain (remainder filled in from reference TRBV5-4 and TRBJ2-1): ETGVTQSPTHLIKTRGQQVTLRCSSQSGHNTVSWYQQALGQGPQFIFQYYREEENGRGNFPPRFSGLQFPNYSSELNVNALELDDSALYLCASSFRTSGKNNEQFFGPGTRLTVL.

CDR3 coding DNA: TGTGCCAGCAGCTTGGGGAGCTATGGGACGCAGTATTTT. Its protein product is CASSLGSYGTQYF. The gene calls are TRBV11-2 and TRBJ2-3; D is possibly TRBD2 (5 bases). V lost 3 bases, J lost 9 bases, and 13 bases lay in between. Germline V gene lookup returns CDR1 SGHAT and CDR2 FQNNGV. The CDR3 is 13 amino acids.

The chain couples TRBV14 to TRBJ1-1, with D possibly TRBD1 on 5 matching bases. CDR1 and CDR2 (germline): SGHDN, FVKESK. The CDR3 has 16 residues. V was clipped by 0 bases and J by 0 bases, with 11 bases between them. The CDR3 DNA reads TGTGCCAGCAGCCAAGAGGGGGAGGCGCTGAACACTGAAGCTTTCTTT. It encodes CASSQEGEALNTEAFF.

The V gene is TRBV28, the J gene TRBJ1-2, with D possibly TRBD1 on 5 matching bases. CDR1 and CDR2 (germline): MDHEN, SYDVKM. CDR3 size: 13 residues. The V end lost 4 bases, the J end lost 8 bases, and 14 bases lay between the germline ends. CDR3 amino acids: CASSSREGLGYTF. CDR3 nucleotide sequence: TGTGCCAGCAGTTCCAGGGAAGGTCTGGGCTACACCTTC.

Worth noting for this clone: An end of the junction does not agree with germline; a read error may underlie this. The chain combines TRBV13 with TRBJ2-7, with D tentatively TRBD1 (5 bases). Germline CDR1 is PRHDT and CDR2 is FYEKMQ (reference sequence). This CDR3 region has 14 residues. The CDR3 loop is CASSLGQGSSEQYF. CDR3 nucleotides: TGTGCCAGCAGCCTGGGGCAGGGTTCCTCCGAGCAGTACTTC.

The gene calls are TRBV7-9 and TRBJ2-6, with D maybe TRBD1 (6 bases). Trimming removed 3 bases from V and 2 bases from J, with 11 bases in between. Germline lookup yields CDR1 SEHNR and CDR2 FQNEAQ (reference sequence). This CDR3 comprises 16 residues. The CDR3 loop is CASSFNRVPGANVLTF. The CDR3 nucleotides are TGTGCCAGCAGCTTCAACAGGGTACCTGGGGCCAACGTCCTGACTTTC.

The V and J genes are TRBV7-9 and TRBJ2-3; 9 nucleotides agree with TRBD1. The CDR3 is 13 amino acids. Germline loops: CDR1 SEHNR, CDR2 FQNEAQ (reference sequence). J lost 4 bases, V lost 5 bases, and 1 base had no gene match. CDR3 residues: CASSTGGADTQYF. The CDR3 DNA reads as TGTGCCAGCAGCACAGGGGGCGCAGATACGCAGTATTTT. Together with reference TRBV7-9 and TRBJ2-3, the CDR3 gives the full variable domain: DTGVSQNPRHKITKRGQNVTFRCDPISEHNRLYWYRQTLGQGPEFLTYFQNEAQLEKSRLLSDRFSAERPKGSFSTLEIQRTEQGDSAMYLCASSTGGADTQYFGPGTRLTVL.

This chain uses TRBV28 with TRBJ2-1; D call uncertain. CDR3 length: 13 residues. Trimming removed 5 bases at V and 6 bases at J, with 11 bases between. CDR1 is MDHEN and CDR2 is SYDVKM in the germline V gene. In DNA form, the CDR3 reads TGTGCCAGCAGTCGTACCCCTAGCAATGAGCAGTTCTTC. This encodes CASSRTPSNEQFF.

This clone has more than one count but fewer than ten. This chain links TRBV19 with TRBJ2-1; 7 nucleotides line up with TRBD1. With V trimmed by 8 bases and J by 9 bases, 10 bases remained unmatched. The CDR3 has 13 residues. In germline, CDR1 is LNHDA, CDR2 SQIVND (reference sequence). In DNA form, the CDR3 reads TGTGCCAGTGACCCAGGGGGTTTGGGTGAGCAGTTCTTC. As protein: CASDPGGLGEQFF.

DNA for the CDR3: TGTGCCAGCAGTACCATTTTAGGTCGCTACAATGAGCAGTTCTTC. Residues: CASSTILGRYNEQFF. This chain joins TRBV27 and TRBJ2-1, with D hard to call. Germline CDR1 and CDR2: MNHEY and SMNVEV (reference sequence). This CDR3 contains 15 residues. V was clipped by 5 bases and J by 3 bases, with 14 bases between them.

The chain couples TRBV7-9 to TRBJ2-2; D gene unclear. Per germline, CDR1 SEHNR and CDR2 FQNEAQ (reference sequence). This CDR3 is 13 amino acids long. Trimming pared 5 bases from V and 6 bases from J, leaving 10 bases between. In nucleotides, the CDR3 is TGTGCCAGCAGCGGTCGAAGATCCGGGGAGCTGTTTTTT. Protein sequence: CASSGRRSGELFF.

The gene calls are TRBV7-6 and TRBJ2-5, with 7 nucleotides matching TRBD2. Looked up from germline, CDR1 is SGHVS and CDR2 is FNYEAQ. J gave up 4 bases and V 5 bases, and 7 bases lay outside the gene matches. The CDR3 is made up of 14 amino acids. CDR3 sequence (DNA): TGTGCCAGCAGCCGTGGGGGGGGTCCAGAGACCCAGTACTTC. It specifies CASSRGGGPETQYF.

This rearrangement joins TRBV27 to TRBJ2-7; no firm D call. Germline loops: CDR1 MNHEY, CDR2 SMNVEV (reference sequence). The CDR3 length is 14 residues. Trimming cost V 2 bases and J 4 bases, with 12 bases left between them. CDR3 coding DNA: TGTGCCAGCAGTTTAACGCCCAGTCATTACGAGCAGTACTTC. Its translation: CASSLTPSHYEQYF.

This chain links TRBV7-9 with TRBJ2-1; tentative D call: TRBD2 (6 bases). Trimming took 5 bases from V and 6 from J, leaving 11 bases between them. Germline values: CDR1 SEHNR, CDR2 FQNEAQ (reference sequence). The CDR3 covers 13 residues. In DNA, the CDR3 is TGTGCCAGCAGCAACGGGAGTGTCAATGAGCAGTTCTTC. Amino acid sequence: CASSNGSVNEQFF.

This sequence joins TRBV4-3 and TRBJ2-7, with 7 bases aligning to TRBD1. Germline CDR1 is LGHNA and CDR2 is YSLEER. Trimming took 2 bases from V and 2 from J; bases not matched to a gene: 3. This CDR3 is built from 14 residues. CDR3 in amino acids: CASSQRDSTYEQYF. As DNA, the CDR3 is TGCGCCAGCAGCCAAAGGGACAGCACCTACGAGCAGTACTTC.

The V and J genes are TRBV19 and TRBJ1-1, with D maybe TRBD1 (5 bases). Between the trimmed V and J ends, which lost 5 bases and 7 bases, there was a span of 8 bases. CDR3 size: 11 residues. Germline loops: CDR1 LNHDA, CDR2 SQIVND (reference sequence). The CDR3 nucleotides are TGTGCCAGTAGTCTGGGACTTGAAGCTTTCTTT. It is translated as CASSLGLEAFF.

The chain combines TRBV7-9 with TRBJ1-1; D is uncertain. V shed 5 bases and J shed 10 bases, with 8 bases lying between them. Germline CDR1 and CDR2: SEHNR and FQNEAQ (reference sequence). The CDR3 is 10 residues long. The CDR3 DNA follows: TGTGCCAGCAGCACCAGGACAGCTTTCTTT. Its protein product is CASSTRTAFF.

In its sample, this clone was seen once. The chain links TRBV28 to TRBJ2-3; 8 nucleotides match TRBD2. There are 16 residues in the CDR3. The V gene end was trimmed by 8 bases and the J gene end by 2 bases; junction bases not matched to a gene: 12. Germline lookup yields CDR1 MDHEN and CDR2 SYDVKM. CDR3 sequence (DNA): TGTGCCAGCTCCCCCTTTAGCGGGGCGGTCACAGATACGCAGTATTTT. This codes for CASSPFSGAVTDTQYF. Complete variable domain (other parts from reference TRBV28 and TRBJ2-3): DVKVTQSSRYLVKRTGEKVFLECVQDMDHENMFWYRQDPGLGLRLIYFSYDVKMKEKGDIPEGYSVSREKKERFSLILESASTNQTSMYLCASSPFSGAVTDTQYFGPGTRLTVL.

The chain recombines TRBV11-2 with TRBJ2-7; 9 bases line up with TRBD1. The CDR3 is 16 residues long. Looked up from germline, CDR1 is SGHAT and CDR2 is FQNNGV. After removal of 2 bases from V and 2 bases from J, the junction contained 7 bases not matched to a gene. The CDR3 sequence: CASSLSPGQGPYEQYF. The CDR3 DNA follows: TGTGCCAGCAGCTTATCTCCGGGACAGGGTCCCTACGAGCAGTACTTC.

The chain recombines TRBV7-9 with TRBJ2-7; no firm D call. CDR3 size: 14 residues. Germline CDR1 is SEHNR and CDR2 is FQNEAQ (reference sequence). V was cut by 1 base and J by 5 bases, with 12 bases left in between. CDR3: CASSLVGRHHEQYF. DNA of the CDR3: TGTGCCAGCAGCTTAGTAGGCCGCCACCACGAGCAGTACTTC.

The chain joins TRBV5-1 to TRBJ2-2, with TRBD2 identical over 8 bases. Germline CDR1 and CDR2: SGHRS and YFSETQ. J lost 5 bases, V lost 1 base, and 4 bases had no gene match. The CDR3 totals 15 residues. In DNA form, the CDR3 reads TGCGCCAGCAGCTTGTGGCGGGAGGAGACCGGGGAGCTGTTTTTT. Translating gives CASSLWREETGELFF.